This T cell receptor (beta chain) was retrieved from a study of cytomegalovirus exposure and HLA in healthy donors. The study, taken as a whole, reports: High specificity and sensitivity for cytomegalovirus status were reported for the classifier.

This CDR3 comprises 13 residues. With V trimmed by 9 bases and J by 2 bases, 6 bases remained unmatched. The V gene's germline CDR1 is LNHDA and CDR2 SQIVND (reference sequence). Some clones are missing from TCRdb's copy, which holds only in-frame ones; the method was immunoSEQ multiplex PCR. This table holds over 200,000 clones, approximately 80% found once. This clone was detected only a few times. What it recognizes is unknown. The sequencing input was PBMCs. The TCR sequence derives from a woman between 25 and 40 years old in good health and CMV-seropositive. The rearrangement joins TRBV19 to TRBJ2-7, with 8 nucleotides matching TRBD1. CDR3 amino acids: CARRGQVPYEQYF. For the CDR3, the DNA is TGTGCCAGGCGGGGACAGGTTCCCTACGAGCAGTACTTC.